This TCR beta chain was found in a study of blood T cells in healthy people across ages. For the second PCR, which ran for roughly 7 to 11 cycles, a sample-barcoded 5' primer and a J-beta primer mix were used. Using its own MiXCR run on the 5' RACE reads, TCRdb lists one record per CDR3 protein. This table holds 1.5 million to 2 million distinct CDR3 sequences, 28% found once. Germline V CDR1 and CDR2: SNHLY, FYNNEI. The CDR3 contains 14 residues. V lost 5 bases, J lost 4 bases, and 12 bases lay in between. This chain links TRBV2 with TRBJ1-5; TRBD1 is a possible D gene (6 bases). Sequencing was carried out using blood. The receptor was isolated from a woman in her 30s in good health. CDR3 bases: TGTGCCAGCAGTCAAGAAGGGGGGAATCAGCCCCAGCATTTT. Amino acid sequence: CASSQEGGNQPQHF.